The 26 T cell receptor beta chains in this list originate from one sample, sequenced in a study of T cell changes during pregnancy in multiple sclerosis. TCRdb's table, derived via immunoSEQ multiplex PCR, lists solely in-frame clones and lacks some. The sample contains over 35,000 clones, approximately 90% of which appear only once. Sequencing was performed on CD4+ T cells from peripheral blood mononuclear cells, taken in the first trimester of pregnancy. The receptors originated from a female donor in good health, enrolled as a control in a pregnancy study.

The CDR3 nucleotides are TGTGCCAGCAGCCCACCCGGGGGTACCTCCTACGAGCAGTACTTC. The encoded protein is CASSPPGGTSYEQYF. V is TRBV14 and J is TRBJ2-7; D may be TRBD2 (6 bases). CDR3 length: 15 amino acids. Germline CDR1 is SGHDN and CDR2 is FVKESK. V was trimmed by 4 bases and J by 0 bases, leaving 13 bases between them.

The rearrangement joins TRBV25-1 to TRBJ2-1, with 8 bases fitting TRBD2. The CDR3 spans 13 residues. With 7 bases clipped from V and 4 bases from J, the junction kept 3 bases outside the gene matches. Germline lookup yields CDR1 MGHDK and CDR2 SYGVNS. The CDR3 DNA follows: TGTGCCAGCATGTCTAGCGGGTACAATGAGCAGTTCTTC. Residues: CASMSSGYNEQFF.

V usage is TRBV5-1 and J usage is TRBJ2-1; tentative D call: TRBD2 (7 bases). In germline, CDR1 is SGHRS, CDR2 YFSETQ. CDR3 size: 14 residues. The ends were cut back, 7 bases at V and 5 bases at J, with 16 bases in the middle. The CDR3 protein is CASGGGAVHNEQFF. The CDR3 DNA follows: TGCGCCAGCGGGGGGGGCGCGGTCCACAATGAGCAGTTCTTC.

The V call is TRBV7-8, the J call TRBJ1-1; 9 nucleotides align to TRBD1. Germline V gene lookup returns CDR1 SGHVS and CDR2 FQNEAQ. CDR3 length: 15 amino acids. V was pared by 0 bases and J by 5 bases, with 4 bases of the junction left unmatched. CDR3 DNA: TGTGCCAGCAGCTTAGCGGACAGGGGAGGGACTGAAGCTTTCTTT. This sequence encodes CASSLADRGGTEAFF.

The chain carries TRBV2 and TRBJ1-5, with a tentative D call TRBD1 (6 bases). Deletions cut 7 bases from V and 2 bases from J, with 21 bases between. CDR1 SNHLY and CDR2 FYNNEI come from the germline V gene. The CDR3 loop spans 17 amino acids. For the CDR3, the DNA is TGTGCCAGCACCGACGGGGGGCTGGGCTTGGGCAATCAGCCCCAGCATTTT. Its translation is CASTDGGLGLGNQPQHF.

The chain joins TRBV19 to TRBJ2-5; D may be TRBD2 (5 bases). Germline loops: CDR1 LNHDA, CDR2 SQIVND (reference sequence). With 5 bases removed from V and 4 bases from J, the gap between germline ends came to 8 bases. This CDR3 is 12 amino acids long. The CDR3 region is CASSEGLETQYF. The CDR3 DNA sequence: TGTGCCAGTAGTGAGGGCCTAGAGACCCAGTACTTC. Full variable domain (missing parts from reference TRBV19 and TRBJ2-5): DGGITQSPKYLFRKEGQNVTLSCEQNLNHDAMYWYRQDPGQGLRLIYYSQIVNDFQKGDIAEGYSVSREKKESFPLTVTSAQKNPTAFYLCASSEGLETQYFGPGTRLLVL.

This chain connects TRBV5-8 to TRBJ1-2, with D maybe TRBD1 (5 bases). The CDR3 runs to 15 residues. Germline V gives CDR1 SGHTS, CDR2 YDEGEE. Trimming removed 4 bases at V and 3 bases at J, with 16 bases between. The CDR3 DNA sequence: TGTGCCAGCAGCCCGCGACAGTCCCTAGACTATGGCTACACCTTC. Translating it yields CASSPRQSLDYGYTF.

The V gene is TRBV4-1, the J gene TRBJ1-6; 9 bases align to TRBD1. Germline trimming cut 2 bases from V and 10 bases from J; bases unmatched to any gene: 6. The CDR3 has 15 amino acids. CDR1 and CDR2 (germline): MGHRA, YSYEKL. CDR3 nucleotides: TGCGCCAGCAGCCAACCGGGACAGGGAAGGTCACCCCTCCACTTT. Residues: CASSQPGQGRSPLHF.

The chain carries TRBV11-2 and TRBJ1-2; TRBD1 matches at 9 bases. Germline assignment: CDR1 SGHAT and CDR2 FQNNGV. This CDR3 spans 14 amino acids. V dropped 0 bases and J dropped 8; count of bases not matched to a gene: 4. The DNA of the CDR3 is TGTGCCAGCAGCTTAGAAGGACAGGGGAGAGGCTACACCTTC. Protein sequence: CASSLEGQGRGYTF.

The chain uses TRBV5-1 and TRBJ2-3, with 7 bases matching TRBD1. This CDR3 has 16 amino acids. Germline CDR1 and CDR2: SGHRS and YFSETQ. J gave up 0 bases and V 4 bases, and 8 bases lay outside the gene matches. As DNA, the CDR3 is TGCGCCAGCAGCAAAGGGACAGTCTCTAGCACAGATACGCAGTATTTT. Residues: CASSKGTVSSTDTQYF.

This chain joins TRBV6-5 and TRBJ1-5, with TRBD1 matching 7 bases. Germline V gene lookup returns CDR1 MNHEY and CDR2 SVGAGI. This CDR3 has 13 residues. Trimming at V came to 6 bases and at J to 10 bases, leaving 9 bases not matched to a gene. The CDR3 bases are TGTGCCAGCAGCCAGGGGGGCCAGATACCCCAGCATTTT. Translated: CASSQGGQIPQHF.

The V gene is TRBV6-5, the J gene TRBJ2-3; maybe TRBD2 (5 bases). This CDR3 has 12 residues. CDR1 is MNHEY and CDR2 is SVGAGI in the germline V gene. Trimming took off 8 bases at V and 2 bases at J, with 8 bases between the two ends. The DNA of the CDR3 is TGTGCCAGCCGGGGAAACACAGATACGCAGTATTTT. The encoded protein is CASRGNTDTQYF.

The J gene is TRBJ2-7, the V gene TRBV11-1; 7 nucleotides line up with TRBD1. The CDR3 consists of 14 residues. The J segment lost 5 bases and the V segment lost 1 base, leaving 5 bases of the junction unmatched. Germline V lookup: CDR1 SGHAT, CDR2 FQDESV (reference sequence). This CDR3 reads CASSLETGVHEQYF. The CDR3 DNA follows: TGTGCCAGCAGCTTAGAAACAGGGGTCCACGAGCAGTACTTC.

This chain uses TRBV11-1 with TRBJ2-1; the match to TRBD2 covers 10 bases. Germline V gives CDR1 SGHAT, CDR2 FQDESV (reference sequence). Trimming took 3 bases from V and 4 from J; bases not matched to a gene: 6. CDR3 length: 16 amino acids. CDR3 amino acids: CASSFWELAGYNEQFF. For the CDR3, the DNA is TGTGCCAGCAGCTTCTGGGAACTAGCGGGGTACAATGAGCAGTTCTTC. Full variable domain (outside the CDR3, taken from reference TRBV11-1 and TRBJ2-1): EAEVAQSPRYKITEKSQAVAFWCDPISGHATLYWYRQILGQGPELLVQFQDESVVDDSQLPKDRFSAERLKGVDSTLKIQPAELGDSAMYLCASSFWELAGYNEQFFGPGTRLTVL.

The V gene is TRBV28, the J gene TRBJ1-3; D call uncertain. CDR1 and CDR2 from the germline V gene are MDHEN and SYDVKM. Trimming stripped 6 bases from V and 4 bases from J, with 7 bases between. The length of the CDR3 is 12 residues. The CDR3 DNA sequence: TGTGCCAGCAGGCCTCAGGGAAACACCATATATTTT. It is translated as CASRPQGNTIYF.

This clone was seen a single time. CDR3: CASSPRGGYNSPLHF. CDR3 nucleotides: TGTGCCAGTAGTCCACGAGGGGGTTATAATTCACCCCTCCACTTT. The V gene is TRBV19, the J gene TRBJ1-6; TRBD1 might be the D (6 bases). The CDR3 has 15 amino acids. Trimming left V 5 bases short and J 4 bases short, with 12 bases between. Germline CDR1 reads LNHDA; CDR2 reads SQIVND (reference sequence).

The V gene is TRBV4-3, the J gene TRBJ2-2; D not certain. The CDR3 loop spans 16 amino acids. Trimming took off 1 base at V and 4 bases at J, with 13 bases between the two ends. From germline, CDR1 is LGHNA and CDR2 YSLEER. DNA of the CDR3: TGCGCCAGCAGCCAAGCGCTTGCGCGTGGCACCGGGGAGCTGTTTTTT. Its translation: CASSQALARGTGELFF.

This clone was found once. V is TRBV5-8 and J is TRBJ1-6, with D possibly matching TRBD1 (5 bases). In germline, CDR1 is SGHTS, CDR2 YDEGEE. The CDR3 totals 14 residues. Trimming left V 0 bases short and J 7 bases short, with 8 bases between. The chain's CDR3 is CASSLGYRNSPLHF. The CDR3 nucleotides read TGTGCCAGCAGCTTGGGGTACAGGAATTCACCCCTCCACTTT.

The chain joins TRBV7-3 to TRBJ2-1, with a tentative D call TRBD2 (7 bases). Trimming cost V 3 bases and J 2 bases, with 11 bases left between them. CDR3 length: 15 amino acids. CDR1 is SGHTA, CDR2 FQGTGA, per germline. The CDR3 region is CASSFLGGAYNEQFF. CDR3 bases: TGTGCCAGCAGCTTTCTAGGGGGGGCCTACAATGAGCAGTTCTTC.

The chain links TRBV5-5 to TRBJ2-2, with a tentative D call TRBD1 (5 bases). Trimming cost V 2 bases and J 0 bases, with 11 bases left between them. The length of the CDR3 is 16 residues. The germline V gene encodes CDR1 SGHKS and CDR2 YYEKEE (reference sequence). CDR3 sequence (DNA): TGTGCCAGCAGCTTAAGACAGATAGCGAACACCGGGGAGCTGTTTTTT. Translating it yields CASSLRQIANTGELFF.

This chain connects TRBV5-4 to TRBJ2-7; 7 positions agree with TRBD1. The CDR3 covers 13 residues. Losses at the gene ends were 4 bases for V and 2 bases for J; bases not matched to a gene: 3. Germline loops: CDR1 SGHNT, CDR2 YYREEE (reference sequence). Here the CDR3 reads CASSRGQAYEQYF. The CDR3 coding sequence is TGTGCCAGCAGCAGAGGACAGGCCTACGAGCAGTACTTC.

The CDR3 DNA reads TGTGCCAGCAGCCTCCGGACAGTCCAAGAGACCCAGTACTTC. Protein product: CASSLRTVQETQYF. This chain joins TRBV13 and TRBJ2-5, with D possibly being TRBD1 (6 bases). This CDR3 is built from 14 residues. Trimming pared 5 bases from V and 1 base from J, leaving 11 bases between. From germline, CDR1 is PRHDT and CDR2 FYEKMQ (reference sequence).

The V gene is TRBV7-9, the J gene TRBJ2-2; 7 nucleotides agree with TRBD2. The V and J ends lost 8 bases and 1 base, in that order; junction bases with no gene match: 4. Germline lookup yields CDR1 SEHNR and CDR2 FQNEAQ (reference sequence). This CDR3 is 14 amino acids long. CDR3 bases: TGTGCCAGCGAAGGGGAGGGGAACACCGGGGAGCTGTTTTTT. Translation gives CASEGEGNTGELFF.

The chain combines TRBV29-1 with TRBJ2-5; 8 nucleotides match TRBD2. CDR1 is SQVTM, CDR2 ANQGSEA, per germline. The ends lost 7 bases at V and 5 bases at J; junction bases unmatched: 6. The CDR3 contains 12 residues. The CDR3 sequence is CSARGGWETQYF. The DNA of the CDR3 is TGCAGCGCCCGGGGGGGGTGGGAGACCCAGTACTTC.

This clone has just one count. The chain is built from TRBV7-2 and TRBJ1-2; 12 bases match TRBD1. The CDR3 contains 14 residues. Trimming removed 1 base from V and 8 bases from J; junction bases left unmatched: 2. The V gene's germline CDR1 is SGHTA and CDR2 FQGNSA. CDR3 nucleotide sequence: TGTGCCAGCAGCTTAGAGGGACAGGGGGCGGGCTACACCTTC. Translating gives CASSLEGQGAGYTF.

The chain uses TRBV13 and TRBJ2-3; D possibly corresponds to TRBD2 (6 bases). Trimming pared 5 bases from V and 1 base from J, leaving 16 bases between. The germline V gene encodes CDR1 PRHDT and CDR2 FYEKMQ (reference sequence). The CDR3 is 16 amino acids. This CDR3 is CASSPGSERGTDTQYF. CDR3 coding DNA: TGTGCCAGCAGCCCAGGGAGCGAGCGGGGCACAGATACGCAGTATTTT.